These 6 T cell receptor beta chains share one sample of origin, sequenced in a study of cytomegalovirus exposure and HLA in healthy donors. It was with 60 Vbeta and 13 Jbeta primers that the PCR ran. This table comes from immunoSEQ multiplex PCR, and its TCRdb copy is limited to in-frame clones, with some not included. This repertoire shows 150,000 to 200,000 clones, roughly 82% found once; its top ten account for roughly 1.7%. The sequenced sample consisted of PBMCs. The receptors stem from a woman aged 25 to 45 in good health and CMV-seronegative.

This chain uses TRBV9 with TRBJ1-4; D ambiguous. Germline loops: CDR1 SGDLS, CDR2 YYNGEE. The CDR3 totals 14 residues. V was shortened by 4 bases and J by 9 bases, with 16 bases between the two germline ends. CDR3 protein: CASSPEGSIQKLFF. For the CDR3, the DNA is TGTGCCAGCAGCCCCGAAGGGAGCATCCAAAAACTGTTTTTT. The full variable domain, rest sourced from reference TRBV9 and TRBJ1-4, is DSGVTQTPKHLITATGQRVTLRCSPRSGDLSVYWYQQSLDQGLQFLIQYYNGEERAKGNILERFSAQQFPDLHSELNLSSLELGDSALYFCASSPEGSIQKLFFGSGTQLSVL.

V usage is TRBV4-2 and J usage is TRBJ2-7, with TRBD2 matching over 11 bases. Trimming removed 4 bases from V and 3 bases from J; junction bases left unmatched: 8. Germline V gene data show CDR1 as LGHNA and CDR2 as YNFKEQ. The CDR3 runs to 16 residues. The CDR3 loop reads CASSPPLAGVVYEQYF. Written as DNA, the CDR3 is TGTGCCAGCAGCCCCCCACTAGCGGGAGTTGTCTACGAGCAGTACTTC.

V is TRBV15 and J is TRBJ2-1; 7 bases are shared with TRBD1. The CDR3 is made up of 15 amino acids. Germline-derived CDR1 and CDR2 are LNHNV and YYDKDF (reference sequence). V gave up 1 base and J gave up 7 bases; unmatched junction bases: 7. CDR3 residues: CATSRVRGPGNEQFF. The CDR3 nucleotides read TGTGCCACCAGCAGAGTAAGGGGGCCAGGGAATGAGCAGTTCTTC.

The chain joins TRBV7-9 to TRBJ2-7; the D is unclear. The CDR3 spans 17 residues. The V gene lost 5 bases and the J gene lost 4 bases, with 24 bases spanning the gap. Germline V lookup: CDR1 SEHNR, CDR2 FQNEAQ (reference sequence). The CDR3, as DNA: TGTGCCAGCAGCCTAAGTTACCGGGTCCGTTCATCTTACGAGCAGTACTTC. Its protein is CASSLSYRVRSSYEQYF.

With respect to this clone: The sample carries other DNA sequences with the same CDR3. V gene TRBV10-3 combines with J gene TRBJ1-5; TRBD1 aligns across 7 bases. The CDR3 consists of 13 residues. Trimming removed 6 bases from V and 4 bases from J; junction bases left unmatched: 3. Germline V gene data show CDR1 as ENHRY and CDR2 as SYGVKD. The CDR3 DNA is TGTGCCATCAGCAGGGACAGTAATCAGCCCCAGCATTTT. Translation: CAISRDSNQPQHF.

J is TRBJ2-1 and V is TRBV5-8; possibly TRBD1 for D (5 bases). The CDR3 extends over 13 amino acids. Trimming removed 2 bases at V and 8 bases at J, with 11 bases between. CDR1 and CDR2 (germline): SGHTS, YDEGEE. The CDR3 spells CASSFSQGYEQFF. CDR3 in DNA: TGTGCCAGCAGCTTCTCCCAGGGTTATGAGCAGTTCTTC.